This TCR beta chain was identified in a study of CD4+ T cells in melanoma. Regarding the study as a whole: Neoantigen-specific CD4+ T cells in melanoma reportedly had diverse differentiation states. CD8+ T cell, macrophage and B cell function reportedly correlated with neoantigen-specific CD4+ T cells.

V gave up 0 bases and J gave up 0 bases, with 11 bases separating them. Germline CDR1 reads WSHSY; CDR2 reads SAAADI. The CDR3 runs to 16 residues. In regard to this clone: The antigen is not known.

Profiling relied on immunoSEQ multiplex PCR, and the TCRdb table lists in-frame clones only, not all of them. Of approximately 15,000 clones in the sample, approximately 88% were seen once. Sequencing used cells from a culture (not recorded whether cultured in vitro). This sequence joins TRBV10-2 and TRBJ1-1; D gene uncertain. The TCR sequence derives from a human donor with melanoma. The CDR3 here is CASSESMGVMNTEAFF. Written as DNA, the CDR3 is TGCGCCAGCAGTGAGTCGATGGGCGTAATGAACACTGAAGCTTTCTTT.